The 22 T cell receptor beta chains presented below share a single source sample, sequenced in a study of blood T cell repertoires in COVID-19. Profiling relied on immunoSEQ multiplex PCR, and the TCRdb table lists in-frame clones only, not all of them. The sample contains around 400,000 clones, about 90% of which appear only once. Sequencing was done on a sample of peripheral blood. The receptor set was obtained from a man aged 40-55 years with acute or convalescent COVID-19.

This chain joins TRBV6-5 and TRBJ2-3, with D perhaps matching TRBD1 (5 bases). Germline CDR1 reads MNHEY; CDR2 reads SVGAGI. V was shortened by 8 bases and J by 2 bases, with 14 bases between the two germline ends. This CDR3 region has 14 residues. In DNA, the CDR3 is TGTGCCAGCCGCGAGGCAGGGAACACAGATACGCAGTATTTT. This encodes CASREAGNTDTQYF.

This clone has a handful of counts. The chain couples TRBV5-1 to TRBJ1-1; no firm D call. Germline CDR1 SGHRS, CDR2 YFSETQ. V was pared by 0 bases and J by 1 base, with 4 bases between. The CDR3 length is 13 residues. The CDR3 DNA follows: TGCGCCAGCAGCTTGGCCAAGAACACTGAAGCTTTCTTT. This translates into CASSLAKNTEAFF.

The rearrangement joins TRBV10-3 to TRBJ2-3; 8 bases agree with TRBD2. Germline lookup yields CDR1 ENHRY and CDR2 SYGVKD. V gave up 7 bases and J gave up 4 bases; unmatched junction bases: 10. This CDR3 region has 15 residues. The CDR3 is CAIKPAGADSDTQYF. For the CDR3, the DNA is TGTGCCATCAAACCAGCGGGGGCGGACTCAGATACGCAGTATTTT.

The CDR3 protein is CASSRSGGYGYTF. The CDR3, as DNA: TGTGCCAGCAGCCGCTCAGGGGGCTATGGCTACACCTTC. The V and J genes are TRBV3-1 (or the pseudogene TRBV3-2) and TRBJ1-2; 7 bases fit TRBD1. V was pared by 4 bases and J by 4 bases, with 3 bases of the junction left unmatched. The germline V gene has CDR1 LGHDT and CDR2 YNNKEL (reference sequence). This CDR3 is built from 13 residues.

The table lists this clone with a count of one. This specimen includes other DNA sequences encoding the same CDR3. This CDR3 is CASSQTPGAGELFF. The CDR3 DNA reads TGCGCCAGCAGCCAAACTCCAGGGGCCGGGGAGCTGTTTTTT. The chain employs TRBV4-1 and TRBJ2-2; D perhaps matches TRBD1 (6 bases). Trimming took 2 bases from V and 6 from J, leaving 10 bases between them. Germline V gives CDR1 MGHRA, CDR2 YSYEKL. This CDR3 spans 14 amino acids.

The chain carries TRBV25-1 and TRBJ1-1; 10 bases are shared with TRBD1. V dropped 8 bases and J dropped 2; count of bases not matched to a gene: 8. Germline values: CDR1 MGHDK, CDR2 SYGVNS. The CDR3 sequence is 15 residues long. The CDR3 sequence: CASRPWTGGNTEAFF. CDR3 nucleotides: TGTGCCAGCCGCCCCTGGACAGGGGGTAACACTGAAGCTTTCTTT.

The chain carries TRBV19 and TRBJ1-2; 7 nucleotides align to TRBD1. Germline V gene lookup returns CDR1 LNHDA and CDR2 SQIVND (reference sequence). Trimming removed 3 bases from V and 5 bases from J; junction bases left unmatched: 9. This CDR3 is built from 15 residues. This CDR3 is CASSMLRGTDYGYTF. In DNA form, the CDR3 reads TGTGCCAGTAGTATGTTAAGAGGGACAGATTATGGCTACACCTTC.

The J gene is TRBJ2-2, the V gene TRBV9; maybe TRBD2 (6 bases). The CDR3 runs to 16 residues. Trimming took off 10 bases at V and 2 bases at J, with 21 bases between the two ends. CDR1 is SGDLS and CDR2 is YYNGEE in the germline V gene. The CDR3 reads CACLGSGLPNTGELFF. CDR3 sequence (DNA): TGTGCCTGCCTAGGGTCGGGACTCCCCAACACCGGGGAGCTGTTTTTT.

This clone was detected a few times. This chain joins TRBV6-5 and TRBJ2-7; 8 bases fit TRBD1. J lost 4 bases, V lost 6 bases, and 5 bases had no gene match. The germline V gene has CDR1 MNHEY and CDR2 SVGAGI. CDR3 size: 13 residues. The CDR3 sequence is CASSRTGRYEQYF. The CDR3 nucleotides are TGTGCCAGCAGCCGGACAGGGCGGTACGAGCAGTACTTC.

This clone was seen just once. J is TRBJ2-7 and V is TRBV6-5; TRBD1 agrees at 7 bases. V gave up 6 bases and J gave up 3 bases; unmatched junction bases: 8. Germline CDR1 reads MNHEY; CDR2 reads SVGAGI. The CDR3 spans 14 residues. Written as DNA, the CDR3 is TGTGCCAGCAGGACGGGACAGATCTTCTACGAGCAGTACTTC. As protein: CASRTGQIFYEQYF.

The V gene is TRBV27, the J gene TRBJ1-1, with TRBD1 matching 10 bases. The CDR3 length is 14 residues. The germline V gene encodes CDR1 MNHEY and CDR2 SMNVEV (reference sequence). Trimming took 0 bases from V and 11 from J; bases not matched to a gene: 6. In DNA form, the CDR3 reads TGTGCCAGCAGTTTATCGACAGGGGGCGGGAGCGCTTTCTTT. It specifies CASSLSTGGGSAFF.

The V call is TRBV5-1, the J call TRBJ2-7; D unresolved. The CDR3 is made up of 13 amino acids. The V gene lost 4 bases and the J gene lost 2 bases, with 10 bases spanning the gap. Germline values: CDR1 SGHRS, CDR2 YFSETQ. CDR3 sequence reads: CASSEVPTYEQYF. The CDR3 nucleotides are TGCGCCAGCAGCGAGGTCCCAACCTACGAGCAGTACTTC. Using reference TRBV5-1 and TRBJ2-7 for the parts outside the CDR3, the full variable domain is KAGVTQTPRYLIKTRGQQVTLSCSPISGHRSVSWYQQTPGQGLQFLFEYFSETQRNKGNFPGRFSGRQFSNSRSEMNVSTLELGDSALYLCASSEVPTYEQYFGPGTRLTVT.

The CDR3: CSAPLAGELFF. CDR3 nucleotide sequence: TGCAGTGCTCCCCTTGCCGGGGAGCTGTTTTTT. The V call is TRBV20-1, the J call TRBJ2-2, with unresolved D. The V gene's germline CDR1 is DFQATT and CDR2 SNEGSKA (reference sequence). The V end was cut by 5 bases, the J end by 6 bases, with 7 bases between. The CDR3 runs to 11 residues.

The CDR3 sequence is CAWSGVSGSPLHF. CDR3 nucleotide sequence: TGTGCCTGGAGTGGAGTCTCAGGGTCACCCCTCCACTTT. The chain has TRBV30 and TRBJ1-6; possible D gene TRBD1, 5 bases. Per germline, CDR1 GTSNPN and CDR2 SVGIG (reference sequence). The CDR3 extends over 13 amino acids. V gave up 1 base and J gave up 10 bases, with 11 bases separating them.

This chain connects TRBV6-5 to TRBJ1-4, with D perhaps matching TRBD1 (5 bases). The length of the CDR3 is 12 residues. Germline CDR1 is MNHEY and CDR2 is SVGAGI. CDR3: CVVQVFNEKLFF. The DNA of the CDR3 is TGTGTCGTACAGGTTTTCAATGAAAAACTGTTTTTT.

The CDR3 DNA follows: TGTGCCAGCAGTACTTGGGAACTAGCGTATGGATCCTACGAGCAGTACTTC. It specifies CASSTWELAYGSYEQYF. This rearrangement joins TRBV28 to TRBJ2-7, with 7 bases lining up with TRBD2. V lost 5 bases and J lost 1; bases outside the gene matches: 14. This CDR3 has 17 amino acids. From germline, CDR1 is MDHEN and CDR2 SYDVKM.

V gene TRBV5-3 combines with J gene TRBJ1-2; the D is unclear. TRBV5-3 falls under the ORF class, with uncertain function. The CDR3 is made up of 11 amino acids. Deletions cut 1 base from V and 8 bases from J, with 6 bases between. This CDR3 is CARSLTVGYTF. CDR3 DNA sequence: TGTGCCAGAAGCTTGACAGTCGGCTACACCTTC.

This chain uses TRBV6-5 with TRBJ1-5, with D tentatively TRBD1 (5 bases). The germline V and J ends were trimmed by 4 bases and 1 base, with 11 bases remaining between them. Germline CDR1 MNHEY, CDR2 SVGAGI. The CDR3 covers 15 residues. The CDR3 nucleotides are TGTGCCAGCAGTTTAGCTGGGGCGAGCAATCAGCCCCAGCATTTT. This codes for CASSLAGASNQPQHF.

The chain links TRBV19 to TRBJ1-2; weak D call: TRBD1 (6 bases). Trimming took 4 bases from V and 3 from J, leaving 12 bases between them. CDR3 length: 14 residues. Germline V gives CDR1 LNHDA, CDR2 SQIVND (reference sequence). This chain's CDR3 is CASSTVSGDYGYTF. The CDR3 region has the DNA TGTGCCAGTAGTACCGTTTCAGGGGACTATGGCTACACCTTC.

This clone turned up a few times. This chain links TRBV19 with TRBJ1-1; D remains ambiguous. V lost 2 bases and J lost 3, with 7 bases in between. This CDR3 is built from 13 residues. The V gene's germline CDR1 is LNHDA and CDR2 SQIVND (reference sequence). The CDR3 DNA sequence: TGTGCCAGTAGTATATCCAGTGACACTGAAGCTTTCTTT. It specifies CASSISSDTEAFF.

This clone was detected once. V usage is TRBV2 and J usage is TRBJ1-6; no clear D. The germline V and J ends were trimmed by 3 bases and 6 bases, with 9 bases remaining between them. Germline values: CDR1 SNHLY, CDR2 FYNNEI. The CDR3 extends over 14 amino acids. CDR3: CASSEAAVNSPLHF. CDR3 DNA: TGTGCCAGCAGTGAGGCGGCAGTTAATTCACCCCTCCACTTT. Full variable domain (rest looked up from reference TRBV2 and TRBJ1-6): EPEVTQTPSHQVTQMGQEVILRCVPISNHLYFYWYRQILGQKVEFLVSFYNNEISEKSEIFDDQFSVERPDGSNFTLKIRSTKLEDSAMYFCASSEAAVNSPLHFGNGTRLTVT.

The chain uses TRBV28 and TRBJ1-5; 7 bases line up with TRBD1. V lost 3 bases to trimming and J lost 0 bases; unmatched junction nucleotides: 2. CDR1 and CDR2 from the germline V gene are MDHEN and SYDVKM. The CDR3 extends over 15 amino acids. CDR3 DNA sequence: TGTGCCAGCAGTTTGACAGGGACTAGCAATCAGCCCCAGCATTTT. Translating gives CASSLTGTSNQPQHF.